This entry lists 12 T cell receptor beta chains sequenced from one sample in a study of beta chain features in type 1 diabetes. The study, taken as a whole, reports: When Type 1 diabetes patients were examined, their TCRB CDR3s proved moderately but significantly shorter in all four CD4+ subsets.

These receptors' targets are unknown. Every isolated RNA sample was fully reverse transcribed, so sequencing captured expressed TCRB transcripts. Here immunoSEQ multiplex PCR was the method, and the copy in TCRdb shows in-frame clones only, minus some. The sample shows some 350,000 clones, 8.5% to 10% of them seen only once. What was sequenced was central memory CD4+ T cells from blood. Receptor source: a young man with type 1 diabetes.

J is TRBJ1-4 and V is TRBV4-3; unclear D gene. The CDR3 spans 15 residues. V dropped 3 bases and J dropped 5 bases, with 13 bases sitting between them. Germline CDR1 LGHNA, CDR2 YSLEER. The CDR3 nucleotides are TGCGCCAGCAGCCAGGGGTGGGGATACAATGAAAAACTGTTTTTT. This translates into CASSQGWGYNEKLFF.

This clone was detected a few times. The CDR3 DNA reads as TGTGCCATCAGGGTCACTAGCGGGAAATTTCACGAGCAGTACTTC. Amino acids: CAIRVTSGKFHEQYF. The genes are TRBV27 and TRBJ2-7; TRBD2 matches at 10 bases. V shed 10 bases and J 5 bases; nucleotides not matched to a gene: 14. Germline V gene lookup returns CDR1 MNHEY and CDR2 SMNVEV (reference sequence). The CDR3 consists of 15 residues.

The chain joins TRBV7-2 to TRBJ2-1; TRBD1 might be the D (6 bases). The V gene's germline CDR1 is SGHTA and CDR2 FQGNSA. There are 15 residues in the CDR3. The germline V and J ends were trimmed by 4 bases and 4 bases, with 14 bases remaining between them. CDR3 protein: CASSSPGTGYNEQFF. CDR3 DNA: TGTGCCAGCAGCTCCCCGGGTACAGGGTACAATGAGCAGTTCTTC.

V usage is TRBV6-6 and J usage is TRBJ2-4; D call uncertain. V lost 5 bases and J lost 4, with 3 bases in between. The CDR3 loop spans 11 amino acids. Germline V CDR1 and CDR2: MNHNY, SVGAGI (reference sequence). Written as DNA, the CDR3 is TGTGCCAGCAGTAGGAAAAACATTCAGTACTTC. This sequence encodes CASSRKNIQYF.

This clone was found a few times. Additional DNA sequences in this sample encode the identical CDR3. The V call is TRBV7-2, the J call TRBJ1-1; no reliable D call. The CDR3 has 14 amino acids. Trimming shortened V by 1 base and J by 1 base, and 7 bases separated the two germline ends. The germline V gene has CDR1 SGHTA and CDR2 FQGNSA. The CDR3 DNA sequence: TGTGCCAGCAGCTTAGGTCCGGAGAACACTGAAGCTTTCTTT. It is translated as CASSLGPENTEAFF.

The chain links TRBV4-1 to TRBJ1-2; TRBD1 is a possible D gene (6 bases). Trimming took 1 base from V and 4 from J, leaving 13 bases between them. Germline V gene lookup returns CDR1 MGHRA and CDR2 YSYEKL. The CDR3 covers 15 residues. The DNA of the CDR3 is TGCGCCAGCAGCCAAGGGGAGGGGGTTGGCTATGGCTACACCTTC. Translation gives CASSQGEGVGYGYTF.

The V and J genes are TRBV28 and TRBJ2-1; 11 nucleotides line up with TRBD2. With 5 bases clipped from V and 3 bases from J, the junction kept 9 bases outside the gene matches. Germline V gene data show CDR1 as MDHEN and CDR2 as SYDVKM. The length of the CDR3 is 17 residues. CDR3 nucleotide sequence: TGTGCCAGCAGTACCTTAGGGACTAGCGGCCGCTACAATGAGCAGTTCTTC. Its protein is CASSTLGTSGRYNEQFF.

Only a few counts were recorded for this clone. The gene calls are TRBV2 and TRBJ2-1, with D tentatively TRBD2 (6 bases). From germline, CDR1 is SNHLY and CDR2 FYNNEI. This CDR3 is 14 amino acids long. Trimming shortened V by 3 bases and J by 4 bases, and 10 bases separated the two germline ends. The CDR3 here is CASSESSAYNEQFF. DNA for the CDR3: TGTGCCAGCAGTGAGTCTAGCGCGTACAATGAGCAGTTCTTC.

This clone appeared a few times. The gene calls are TRBV7-2 and TRBJ2-1; D call uncertain. This CDR3 comprises 12 residues. V lost 5 bases and J 10 bases, leaving 12 bases between the germline ends. CDR1 is SGHTA, CDR2 FQGNSA, per germline. The CDR3 sequence: CASSADTGEQFF. In DNA form, the CDR3 reads TGTGCCAGCAGCGCTGATACGGGCGAGCAGTTCTTC.

This clone showed up just a few times. This chain links TRBV7-7 with TRBJ2-1; D perhaps matches TRBD1 (5 bases). CDR1 SSHAT and CDR2 FNYEAQ come from the germline V gene (reference sequence). V dropped 5 bases and J dropped 7 bases, with 9 bases sitting between them. CDR3 length: 12 residues. CDR3 nucleotides: TGTGCCAGCAGCGGCGACAGAAATGAGCAGTTCTTC. Translating it yields CASSGDRNEQFF.

This clone occurred many times. As DNA, the CDR3 is TGTGCCAGCAGTGAAACCCGGCCCGGGGAGCAGTACTTC. This codes for CASSETRPGEQYF. The chain recombines TRBV6-5 with TRBJ2-7; D is unclear. The CDR3 extends over 13 amino acids. CDR1 is MNHEY and CDR2 is SVGAGI in the germline V gene. Trimming shortened V by 5 bases and J by 7 bases, and 15 bases separated the two germline ends.

This clone was picked up many times. This chain joins TRBV7-2 and TRBJ1-2, with D possibly matching TRBD1 (5 bases). Germline V CDR1 and CDR2: SGHTA, FQGNSA. The CDR3 length is 13 residues. The V end was cut by 1 base, the J end by 5 bases, with 8 bases between. As DNA, the CDR3 is TGTGCCAGCAGCTTAGGTGGGACGTATGGCTACACCTTC. This translates into CASSLGGTYGYTF.